These 18 T cell receptor beta chains were all obtained from the same sample, sequenced in a study of beta chain features in type 1 diabetes. Study-wide points: The study found moderately but significantly shorter TCRB CDR3s in all four CD4+ subsets of Type 1 diabetes patients.

The entirety of the isolated RNA underwent reverse transcription, so expressed TCRB transcripts were sequenced. TCRdb's table, derived via immunoSEQ multiplex PCR, lists solely in-frame clones and lacks some. The data show under 300,000 clones, about a tenth seen once. Their recognized antigens are unknown. Input material: naive CD4+ T cells from blood. The receptors here all came from a man aged 25 to 45 with type 1 diabetes.

This clone has a handful of counts. The chain has TRBV12-5 and TRBJ2-3, with 8 nucleotides matching TRBD1. The junction had 9 bases not matched to a gene; V was cut back by 4 bases and J by 0 bases. Looked up from germline, CDR1 is LGHNT and CDR2 is FRNRAP. The CDR3 is 17 amino acids. The CDR3 DNA is TGTGCTAGTGGTTCCGGGGTAGGGACAGGTAGCACAGATACGCAGTATTTT. Protein: CASGSGVGTGSTDTQYF.

The J gene is TRBJ2-5, the V gene TRBV19; 13 nucleotides agree with TRBD2. The CDR3 runs to 16 residues. J lost 5 bases, V lost 5 bases, and 8 bases had no gene match. Germline CDR1 and CDR2: LNHDA and SQIVND (reference sequence). The CDR3 region has the DNA TGTGCCAGTAGTCGGACTAGCGGGGGCCTCGGGGAGACCCAGTACTTC. Translation gives CASSRTSGGLGETQYF.

This chain uses TRBV5-4 with TRBJ2-1; TRBD2 might be the D (5 bases). CDR1 is SGHNT and CDR2 is YYREEE in the germline V gene (reference sequence). V was shortened by 3 bases and J by 3 bases, with 16 bases between the two germline ends. The CDR3 covers 16 residues. The CDR3 is CASSSPSAGLYNEQFF. For the CDR3, the DNA is TGTGCCAGCAGCTCCCCTTCCGCGGGCCTCTACAATGAGCAGTTCTTC.

This clone was detected only a few times. The chain links TRBV5-1 to TRBJ1-6; 7 nucleotides agree with TRBD1. V was clipped by 1 base and J by 7 bases; unmatched bases: 2. Germline assignment: CDR1 SGHRS and CDR2 YFSETQ. CDR3 length equals 14 residues. The CDR3 sequence: CASSLTGANSPLHF. DNA of the CDR3: TGCGCCAGCAGCTTGACAGGGGCCAATTCACCCCTCCACTTT.

In this sample, this clone turned up a few times. This chain uses TRBV27 with TRBJ1-1; 8 positions match TRBD1. The length of the CDR3 is 13 residues. The germline gives CDR1 MNHEY, CDR2 SMNVEV (reference sequence). V trimming: 6 bases; J trimming: 1 base; junction bases outside the gene matches: 1. In DNA, the CDR3 is TGTGCCAGCAGGACAGGGGCGAACACTGAAGCTTTCTTT. Translation gives CASRTGANTEAFF.

The rearrangement joins TRBV5-1 to TRBJ2-2, with a possible D match to TRBD2 (6 bases). CDR1 and CDR2 from the germline V gene are SGHRS and YFSETQ. CDR3 length: 12 residues. Trimming shortened V by 2 bases and J by 13 bases, and 12 bases separated the two germline ends. CDR3 coding DNA: TGCGCCAGCAGCTTCGGTCGGGGAGGGCTGTTTTTT. As protein: CASSFGRGGLFF.

This clone was recorded a few times. The chain carries TRBV12-5 and TRBJ2-1; TRBD2 aligns across 7 bases. V shed 11 bases, J shed 8 bases, and the junction held 12 bases outside the gene matches. The length of the CDR3 is 13 residues. Germline lookup yields CDR1 LGHNT and CDR2 FRNRAP. CDR3 residues: CAASRAGIDEQFF. The CDR3 nucleotides read TGTGCTGCTTCTCGAGCGGGGATCGATGAGCAGTTCTTC.

This clone was observed a handful of times. The chain links TRBV5-1 to TRBJ2-5, with TRBD2 as a possible D gene (6 bases). Per the germline V gene, CDR1 is SGHRS and CDR2 is YFSETQ. Trimming took 0 bases from V and 2 from J, leaving 17 bases between them. There are 17 residues in the CDR3. CDR3 residues: CASSLAVAGLRQETQYF. The DNA for the CDR3 is TGCGCCAGCAGCTTGGCAGTGGCGGGACTCCGTCAAGAGACCCAGTACTTC.

The chain has TRBV30 and TRBJ1-2; the match to TRBD1 covers 8 bases. The germline gives CDR1 GTSNPN, CDR2 SVGIG (reference sequence). J gave up 7 bases and V 4 bases, and 14 bases lay outside the gene matches. CDR3 length: 15 amino acids. The CDR3 region is CAWNLLDTGGTGYTF. In nucleotides, the CDR3 is TGTGCCTGGAACTTACTTGACACAGGGGGTACTGGCTACACCTTC.

The rearrangement links TRBV18 to TRBJ2-3; D gene uncertain. Germline loops: CDR1 KGHSH, CDR2 LQKENI. The V end was cut by 0 bases, the J end by 6 bases, with 10 bases between. The length of the CDR3 is 14 residues. CDR3 region: CASSPPGQPDTQYF. The CDR3 DNA follows: TGTGCCAGCTCACCACCGGGCCAGCCGGATACGCAGTATTTT.

DNA of the CDR3: TGTGCCAGCAGCTTAGATAGCGGTTCCGCCTACGAGCAGTACTTC. Translation: CASSLDSGSAYEQYF. The rearrangement uses TRBV7-9 and TRBJ2-7; D is possibly TRBD2 (6 bases). The CDR3 is made up of 15 amino acids. The V end lost 1 base, the J end lost 2 bases, and 12 bases lay between the germline ends. Germline V gene data show CDR1 as SEHNR and CDR2 as FQNEAQ (reference sequence).

This clone was detected only a few times. The V call is TRBV19, the J call TRBJ1-2, with a possible D match to TRBD1 (6 bases). Trimming removed 4 bases from V and 1 base from J, with 7 bases in between. Germline loops: CDR1 LNHDA, CDR2 SQIVND (reference sequence). This CDR3 has 13 amino acids. The CDR3 reads CASSRTDNYGYTF. The DNA for the CDR3 is TGTGCCAGTAGTAGGACAGATAACTATGGCTACACCTTC.

The V call is TRBV30, the J call TRBJ1-1, with 8 bases that match TRBD1. The germline V gene encodes CDR1 GTSNPN and CDR2 SVGIG (reference sequence). V lost 2 bases to trimming and J lost 0 bases; unmatched junction nucleotides: 11. This CDR3 spans 17 amino acids. The CDR3 here is CAWSRGTGSILNTEAFF. For the CDR3, the DNA is TGTGCCTGGAGTCGCGGGACAGGATCAATCTTGAACACTGAAGCTTTCTTT.

On this clone itself: Other DNA sequences of this sample code for an identical CDR3. This chain's CDR3 is CASSRLAGAYNEQFF. CDR3 bases: TGTGCCAGTAGTAGACTAGCGGGGGCCTACAATGAGCAGTTCTTC. V usage is TRBV19 and J usage is TRBJ2-1; 12 bases agree with TRBD2. The V gene end was trimmed by 4 bases and the J gene end by 2 bases; junction bases not matched to a gene: 0. Germline V gene lookup returns CDR1 LNHDA and CDR2 SQIVND (reference sequence). The CDR3 is 15 amino acids.

The chain links TRBV11-2 to TRBJ2-7; 8 bases line up with TRBD2. The CDR3 runs to 14 residues. The germline V gene encodes CDR1 SGHAT and CDR2 FQNNGV. Losses at the gene ends were 4 bases for V and 2 bases for J; bases not matched to a gene: 4. The CDR3 region is CASSYAGGPYEQYF. The DNA of the CDR3 is TGTGCCAGCAGCTACGCGGGGGGCCCCTACGAGCAGTACTTC. Based on the CDR3 plus reference TRBV11-2 and TRBJ2-7, the full variable domain is EAGVAQSPRYKIIEKRQSVAFWCNPISGHATLYWYQQILGQGPKLLIQFQNNGVVDDSQLPKDRFSAERLKGVDSTLKIQPAKLEDSAVYLCASSYAGGPYEQYFGPGTRLTVT.

There are a few counts of this clone. The chain has TRBV29-1 and TRBJ2-1; 10 bases fit TRBD1. There are 15 residues in the CDR3. Germline V gene sequence: CDR1 SQVTM, CDR2 ANQGSEA. J lost 3 bases, V lost 4 bases, and 6 bases had no gene match. The CDR3 loop reads CSVVETGGFYNEQFF. The CDR3 DNA reads as TGCAGCGTTGTGGAGACAGGGGGCTTCTACAATGAGCAGTTCTTC.

This clone was seen a handful of times. V gene TRBV7-3 combines with J gene TRBJ2-7; 9 bases match TRBD1. Trimming removed 5 bases from V and 1 base from J; junction bases left unmatched: 6. The CDR3 contains 15 residues. Germline V gene data show CDR1 as SGHTA and CDR2 as FQGTGA. The CDR3 sequence: CASSGAGTGSYEQYF. CDR3 DNA sequence: TGTGCCAGCAGCGGGGCCGGGACAGGGTCCTACGAGCAGTACTTC.

This clone has a handful of counts. At one end, the junction sequence differs from germline, possibly due to a read error. The chain combines TRBV13 with TRBJ2-5; no reliable D call. Germline V gene data show CDR1 as PRHDT and CDR2 as FYEKMQ (reference sequence). The CDR3 length is 13 residues. The chain's CDR3 is CASSLARQGTQYF. CDR3 nucleotide sequence: TGTGCCAGCAGCTTGGCGAGACAAGGGACCCAGTACTTC.